This TCR beta chain was retrieved from a study of blood T cell repertoires in COVID-19. Across the whole study: Researchers got acute and convalescent COVID-19 samples from the United States, Italy and Spain. PBMCs, B-cell-depleted T cells, or T cells provided the cDNA or gDNA that made up the material.

Original analysis: Cell counts per sample came from amplifying reference gene primers. The table came from immunoSEQ multiplex PCR; TCRdb's copy has only in-frame clones and leaves some out. That table supplies the V and J calls and clone size; D and trimming were determined from the DNA. The sample shows approximately 130,000 clones, approximately 86% of them seen only once. The length of the CDR3 is 14 residues. Trimming stripped 1 base from V and 0 bases from J, with 6 bases between. CDR1 is SGHTA, CDR2 FQGTGA, per germline. Sequenced: peripheral blood. V and J are TRBV7-3 and TRBJ2-5, with a weak D call TRBD2 (5 bases). The sequence came from a woman aged 50 to 60 who had recovered from COVID-19. The CDR3 bases are TGTGCCAGCAGCTTAAACGGGAACCAAGAGACCCAGTACTTC. It encodes CASSLNGNQETQYF.